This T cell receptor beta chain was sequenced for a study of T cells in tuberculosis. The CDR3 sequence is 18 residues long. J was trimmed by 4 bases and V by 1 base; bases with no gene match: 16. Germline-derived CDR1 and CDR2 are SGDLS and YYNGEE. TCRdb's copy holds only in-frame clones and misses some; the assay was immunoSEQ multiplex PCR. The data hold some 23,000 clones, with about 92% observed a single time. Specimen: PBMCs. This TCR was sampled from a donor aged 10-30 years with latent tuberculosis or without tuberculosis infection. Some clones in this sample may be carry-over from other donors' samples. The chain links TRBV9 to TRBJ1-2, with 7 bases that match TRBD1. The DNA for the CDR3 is TGTGCCAGCAGCGTACGGACAGGAAGCAATCTTAATGCCTATGGCTACACCTTC. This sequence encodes CASSVRTGSNLNAYGYTF.